This T cell receptor (beta chain) stems from a study of cytomegalovirus exposure and HLA in healthy donors. Whole-study context: As an earlier analysis found, 150 million to 200 million T cells yielded 90 million to 140 million unique TCR beta sequences. Points from the study as a whole: A later analysis linked a missense DCLRE1C variant to TCR beta V- and J-gene trimming. Later on, analysis showed that most CMV-associated TCR beta chains appeared to be HLA-restricted. A later analysis found TCR association rates differed by HLA locus, highest for DRB1 and lowest for HLA-C.

Germline assignment: CDR1 SGHTA and CDR2 FQGTGA. The CDR3 loop spans 18 amino acids. Germline trimming cut 0 bases from V and 8 bases from J; bases unmatched to any gene: 10. Use of 60 Vbeta and 13 Jbeta primers characterized the PCR. Libraries were prepared by immunoSEQ multiplex PCR; TCRdb keeps only in-frame clonotypes and omits some of them. The table includes more than 150,000 clones, 82% detected once. As concerns this clone: Its antigen is undetermined.

Sequences were obtained from PBMCs. J is TRBJ2-1 and V is TRBV7-3; 13 nucleotides line up with TRBD2. The TCR sequence derives from a man in his forties or fifties in good health and CMV-seronegative. In DNA form, the CDR3 reads TGTGCCAGCAGCTTAACTGGGACTAGCGGGACCTACAGGCATGAGCAGTTCTTC. Amino acids: CASSLTGTSGTYRHEQFF.